This TCR beta chain appears in the sequencing data of a study of CD8 T cells in ankylosing spondylitis. On this clonotype itself: Its specificity is not known.

Regarding the study as a whole: The study identified a TCR beta motif of under ten highly homologous variants that appeared characteristic of ankylosing spondylitis blood.

The V end lost 5 bases, the J end lost 4 bases, and 18 bases lay between the germline ends. Germline V gives CDR1 DFQATT, CDR2 SNEGSKA (reference sequence). The CDR3 sequence is 14 residues long. Using its own MiXCR run on the 5' RACE reads, TCRdb lists one record per CDR3 protein. The sample has approximately 300,000 distinct CDR3 sequences, approximately 8% seen once. This TCR derives from a male donor with ankylosing spondylitis. The material sequenced was blood, either unsorted or a sorted T cell fraction (not recorded which). The chain has TRBV20-1 and TRBJ2-7; a weak D match, TRBD1 (6 bases). The CDR3 protein is CSAPRTVDRYEQYF. The CDR3 DNA is TGCAGTGCTCCGCGGACAGTGGATCGTTACGAGCAGTACTTC.